This T cell receptor beta chain comes out of a study of technical replicates of blood from several donors. Germline V CDR1 and CDR2: SGHRS, YFSETQ. Trimming left V 4 bases short and J 2 bases short, with 20 bases between. The CDR3 totals 17 residues. Clones were sequenced by immunoSEQ multiplex PCR, and TCRdb holds only the in-frame ones, with some missing. The profile covers 80,000 or so clones, with 96% appearing a single time and under 0.2% taken by the ten largest. The specimen sequenced was T cells isolated from PBMCs. The rearrangement links TRBV5-1 to TRBJ2-3; D perhaps matches TRBD1 (6 bases). The receptor was isolated from a human donor in good health. The CDR3 coding sequence is TGCGCCAGCAGCCCGGACCCGACAGGTCTTACCACAGATACGCAGTATTTT. Amino acid sequence: CASSPDPTGLTTDTQYF.